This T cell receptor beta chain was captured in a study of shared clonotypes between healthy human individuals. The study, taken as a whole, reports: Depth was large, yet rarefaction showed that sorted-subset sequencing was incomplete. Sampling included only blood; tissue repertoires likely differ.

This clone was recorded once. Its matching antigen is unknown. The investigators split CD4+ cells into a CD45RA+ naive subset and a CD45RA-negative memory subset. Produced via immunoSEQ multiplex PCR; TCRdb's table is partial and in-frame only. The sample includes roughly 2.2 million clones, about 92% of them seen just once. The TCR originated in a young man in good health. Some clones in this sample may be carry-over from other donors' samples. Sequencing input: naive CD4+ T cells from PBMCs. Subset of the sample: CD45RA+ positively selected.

CDR3 region: CASSQGLSAPSYEQYF. CDR3 DNA sequence: TGCGCCAGCAGCCAAGGGCTAAGCGCCCCCTCCTACGAGCAGTACTTC. V and J are TRBV4-1 and TRBJ2-5; D gene unclear. Judging by the DNA end, TRBJ2-7 fits better; the J call may be wrong. The CDR3 extends over 16 amino acids. CDR1 is MGHRA and CDR2 is YSYEKL in the germline V gene.